This passage covers 26 T cell receptor beta chains from one sample sequenced in a study of post-analysis software for immune sequencing data. Overall study results and limits: Roughly 5 TRBV segments, TRBV5-6, TRBV5-1 and TRBV20-1 among them, were found more frequent in patients than controls.

Prepared libraries of TCR beta cDNA carried unique molecular identifiers. MiXCR, run by TCRdb on the PCR reads, gives a single entry per CDR3 protein. The sample carries fewer than 550,000 distinct CDR3 sequences, approximately 34% recorded once. Antigen specificity for these receptors is unknown. Sequencing used blood. Every receptor here comes from a girl aged 2 to 17 with multiple sclerosis.

The V and J genes are TRBV12-3 or TRBV12-4 and TRBJ2-5, with 7 nucleotides matching TRBD1. The CDR3 spans 17 residues. The V gene end was trimmed by 6 bases and the J gene end by 1 base; junction bases not matched to a gene: 14. The CDR3 DNA sequence: TGTGCCAGCAGCCCCCACGGGGCAGGGGGTAGCCAAGAGACCCAGTACTTC. It codes for CASSPHGAGGSQETQYF.

This rearrangement joins TRBV6-2 or TRBV6-3 to TRBJ1-1; no clear D. Germline-derived CDR1 and CDR2 are MNHEY and SVGEGT. This CDR3 region has 11 residues. Trimming left V 2 bases short and J 11 bases short, with 9 bases between. The CDR3 bases are TGTGCCAGCAGTTACGGATTGTCGGCTTTCTTT. It specifies CASSYGLSAFF.

The chain couples TRBV9 to TRBJ2-5, with D possibly matching TRBD1 (5 bases). Trimming took 3 bases from V and 5 from J, leaving 11 bases between them. This CDR3 is built from 13 residues. Looked up from germline, CDR1 is SGDLS and CDR2 is YYNGEE. The CDR3 region is CASSAGKTETQYF. The CDR3 nucleotides read TGTGCCAGCAGCGCAGGGAAAACGGAGACCCAGTACTTC.

V and J are TRBV2 and TRBJ2-3, with TRBD1 matching over 7 bases. CDR3 length equals 13 residues. J gave up 3 bases and V 9 bases, and 6 bases lay outside the gene matches. Germline CDR1 and CDR2: SNHLY and FYNNEI. The CDR3 DNA is TGTGCCAGACGGACAGGACTGACAGATACGCAGTATTTT. This gives the protein CARRTGLTDTQYF.

The CDR3 protein is CASSQGQGARSPLHF. The DNA of the CDR3 is TGCGCCAGCAGCCAAGGTCAGGGGGCACGTTCACCCCTCCACTTT. The V gene is TRBV4-1, the J gene TRBJ1-6; 8 bases agree with TRBD1. V lost 1 base and J lost 9; bases outside the gene matches: 5. The CDR3 has 15 residues. Germline CDR1 reads MGHRA; CDR2 reads YSYEKL.

The chain joins TRBV20-1 to TRBJ2-7; 7 bases line up with TRBD1. CDR1 is DFQATT, CDR2 SNEGSKA, per germline (reference sequence). The CDR3 is 14 amino acids. Unmatched junction bases numbered 7, after V lost 1 base and J lost 4 bases. Here the CDR3 reads CSARVPGGKYEQYF. CDR3 DNA: TGCAGTGCTAGAGTCCCAGGGGGAAAGTACGAGCAGTACTTC.

This clonotype appeared a few times. The chain employs TRBV12-3 or TRBV12-4 and TRBJ2-1, with D maybe TRBD2 (5 bases). Trimming removed 7 bases at V and 1 base at J, with 14 bases between. This CDR3 comprises 15 residues. Written as DNA, the CDR3 is TGTGCCAGCACCGCAAGGGAGATGTCCTACAATGAGCAGTTCTTC. Its translation: CASTAREMSYNEQFF.

This clonotype was counted once. The CDR3 bases are TGTGCCAGCAGCTTAGTCCCAGGGCAGGGCTACACCTTC. Its translation: CASSLVPGQGYTF. The chain joins TRBV7-2 to TRBJ1-2; TRBD1 might be the D (5 bases). The CDR3 is 13 amino acids. The V and J ends lost 1 base and 8 bases respectively, with 11 bases between them. Per germline, CDR1 SGHTA and CDR2 FQGNSA.

The V call is TRBV12-3 or TRBV12-4, the J call TRBJ1-1; TRBD1 aligns across 9 bases. CDR3 size: 13 residues. Trimming took 4 bases from V and 5 from J; bases not matched to a gene: 2. CDR3 DNA sequence: TGTGCCAGCAGTTACAGGGGGCTTACTGAAGCTTTCTTT. This translates into CASSYRGLTEAFF.

Points on this clonotype: This may be a read error, as it is one base from a much larger clone. The genes are TRBV5-5 and TRBJ2-5, with D tentatively TRBD2 (5 bases). There are 14 residues in the CDR3. Germline V CDR1 and CDR2: SGHKS, YYEKEE (reference sequence). The CDR3 protein is CASSPRDYHETQYF. CDR3 coding DNA: TGTGCCAGCAGCCCCCGGGATTACCACGAGACCCAGTACTTC.

The chain has TRBV7-8 and TRBJ2-7, with D perhaps TRBD2 (6 bases). CDR3 length equals 14 residues. Looked up from germline, CDR1 is SGHVS and CDR2 is FQNEAQ. V was pared by 4 bases and J by 1 base, with 11 bases between. CDR3 in amino acids: CASSWAGRSYEQYF. CDR3 sequence (DNA): TGTGCCAGCAGCTGGGCGGGAAGGTCCTACGAGCAGTACTTC.

The chain couples TRBV12-3 or TRBV12-4 to TRBJ1-1, with D possibly matching TRBD1 (5 bases). Trimming stripped 5 bases from V and 1 base from J, with 11 bases between. CDR3 length: 14 residues. In DNA form, the CDR3 reads TGTGCCAGCAGTGGGGGTTCCGGGAACACTGAAGCTTTCTTT. As protein: CASSGGSGNTEAFF.

This clonotype was recorded once. This chain links TRBV7-9 with TRBJ2-1; TRBD1 matches at 8 bases. Germline V lookup: CDR1 SEHNR, CDR2 FQNEAQ (reference sequence). V gave up 4 bases and J gave up 2 bases; unmatched junction bases: 4. CDR3 length: 15 amino acids. This CDR3 is CASSSRTGTYNEQFF. DNA for the CDR3: TGTGCCAGCAGCTCCCGGACAGGGACCTACAATGAGCAGTTCTTC.

The chain carries TRBV20-1 and TRBJ2-5, with 9 positions matching TRBD1. The length of the CDR3 is 14 residues. Germline V gives CDR1 DFQATT, CDR2 SNEGSKA (reference sequence). Germline trimming cut 5 bases from V and 11 bases from J; bases unmatched to any gene: 15. DNA for the CDR3: TGCAGTGCTGCTTCCGGGACAGGGTGCGATGAGCAGTACTTC. Amino acid sequence: CSAASGTGCDEQYF.

This clonotype came up a few times. The chain combines TRBV12-3 or TRBV12-4 with TRBJ1-4; the match to TRBD1 covers 9 bases. Unmatched junction bases numbered 8, after V lost 5 bases and J lost 13 bases. The CDR3 loop spans 13 amino acids. CDR3 residues: CASSLQTGGRLFF. The CDR3 DNA reads as TGTGCCAGCAGTCTCCAGACAGGGGGAAGACTGTTTTTT.

Points on this clonotype: One junction end does not reproduce the germline sequence, and a read error may be involved. This chain links TRBV20-1 with TRBJ2-7; a possible D gene is TRBD2 (6 bases). The V gene's germline CDR1 is DFQATT and CDR2 SNEGSKA (reference sequence). The CDR3 is 14 residues long. This CDR3 is CSASPGLNLYGQYF. The CDR3 nucleotides are TGCAGTGCTTCTCCGGGACTCAACCTTTACGGGCAGTACTTC.

This clonotype has ten or more counts. The V and J genes are TRBV11-2 and TRBJ1-2, with D uncertain. This CDR3 has 12 residues. Germline CDR1 is SGHAT and CDR2 is FQNNGV. The ends were cut back, 4 bases at V and 2 bases at J, with 5 bases in the middle. The CDR3 reads CASSSENYGYTF. The CDR3 DNA is TGTGCCAGCAGCTCAGAGAACTATGGCTACACCTTC.

This clonotype has only a few counts. This chain joins TRBV2 and TRBJ2-1; 8 nucleotides agree with TRBD2. V shed 6 bases, J shed 6 bases, and the junction held 19 bases outside the gene matches. The CDR3 has 18 residues. The germline CDR1 and CDR2 sequences are SNHLY and FYNNEI. The CDR3 DNA reads TGTGCCAGCAGCCGTGTCAGGGTAGGAGCGGGGGCCTTCAATGAGCAGTTCTTC. Its translation: CASSRVRVGAGAFNEQFF.

V is TRBV15 and J is TRBJ1-1; weak D call: TRBD1 (5 bases). Per germline, CDR1 LNHNV and CDR2 YYDKDF (reference sequence). The CDR3 sequence is 14 residues long. V was shortened by 7 bases and J by 3 bases, with 15 bases between the two germline ends. The CDR3 DNA follows: TGTGCCACCATGACGGGACGGGGGGACACTGAAGCTTTCTTT. It specifies CATMTGRGDTEAFF.

The rearrangement uses TRBV20-1 and TRBJ2-7; 7 positions agree with TRBD1. The germline CDR1 and CDR2 sequences are DFQATT and SNEGSKA (reference sequence). The V gene end was trimmed by 0 bases and the J gene end by 0 bases; junction bases not matched to a gene: 5. CDR3 length equals 15 residues. CDR3 DNA: TGCAGTGCTAGAGATGGAAGGGGGCTCTCCTACGAGCAGTACTTC. Encoded protein: CSARDGRGLSYEQYF.

This chain connects TRBV10-3 to TRBJ1-6; 8 nucleotides agree with TRBD1. The V and J ends lost 10 bases and 6 bases, in that order; junction bases with no gene match: 5. Per the germline V gene, CDR1 is ENHRY and CDR2 is SYGVKD. The CDR3 is made up of 13 amino acids. The CDR3 sequence is CATGQGSNSPLHF. For the CDR3, the DNA is TGTGCCACAGGACAGGGCAGTAATTCACCCCTCCACTTT.

This clonotype has just a few counts. The rearrangement joins TRBV6-1 to TRBJ2-5; TRBD1 is a possible D gene (5 bases). This CDR3 has 15 amino acids. The V end lost 4 bases, the J end lost 1 base, and 13 bases lay between the germline ends. From germline, CDR1 is MNHNS and CDR2 SASEGT. CDR3 protein: CASSAVGQGQETQYF. In nucleotides, the CDR3 is TGTGCCAGCAGTGCGGTTGGGCAGGGCCAAGAGACCCAGTACTTC.

This clonotype came up a few times. This chain connects TRBV7-8 to TRBJ2-7; TRBD1 matches 11 bases. Germline V gene lookup returns CDR1 SGHVS and CDR2 FQNEAQ. V gave up 5 bases and J gave up 9 bases; unmatched junction bases: 15. CDR3 length equals 16 residues. This CDR3 reads CASSRLKGQGDLAQYF. CDR3 sequence (DNA): TGTGCCAGCAGCCGTCTGAAGGGACAGGGGGATCTGGCGCAGTACTTC. The whole variable domain, filled in from reference TRBV7-8 and TRBJ2-7, reads GAGVSQSPRYKVAKRGQDVALRCDPISGHVSLFWYQQALGQGPEFLTYFQNEAQLDKSGLPSDRFFAERPEGSVSTLKIQRTQQEDSAVYLCASSRLKGQGDLAQYFGPGTRLTVT.

This clonotype was found a few times. V and J are TRBV20-1 and TRBJ2-5; a weak D match, TRBD2 (5 bases). Germline assignment: CDR1 DFQATT and CDR2 SNEGSKA (reference sequence). The CDR3 is made up of 11 amino acids. Trimming pared 6 bases from V and 4 bases from J, leaving 9 bases between. The chain's CDR3 is CSAEEGETQYF. In DNA, the CDR3 is TGCAGTGCAGAAGAGGGAGAGACCCAGTACTTC.

This clonotype was detected only a few times. The genes are TRBV10-2 and TRBJ1-5; D is unclear. The CDR3 is 16 residues long. V lost 0 bases, J lost 2 bases, and 11 bases lay in between. Germline V gene lookup returns CDR1 WSHSY and CDR2 SAAADI. In nucleotides, the CDR3 is TGCGCCAGCAGTGAGTCCTCCAGGAATGGCAATCAGCCCCAGCATTTT. This encodes CASSESSRNGNQPQHF.

The rearrangement joins TRBV5-1 to TRBJ1-1; D possibly corresponds to TRBD1 (5 bases). The CDR3 consists of 15 residues. The germline V and J ends were trimmed by 0 bases and 2 bases, with 11 bases remaining between them. Germline values: CDR1 SGHRS, CDR2 YFSETQ. The CDR3 DNA reads as TGCGCCAGCAGCTTGGATCCAGGGATAAACACTGAAGCTTTCTTT. Protein: CASSLDPGINTEAFF.